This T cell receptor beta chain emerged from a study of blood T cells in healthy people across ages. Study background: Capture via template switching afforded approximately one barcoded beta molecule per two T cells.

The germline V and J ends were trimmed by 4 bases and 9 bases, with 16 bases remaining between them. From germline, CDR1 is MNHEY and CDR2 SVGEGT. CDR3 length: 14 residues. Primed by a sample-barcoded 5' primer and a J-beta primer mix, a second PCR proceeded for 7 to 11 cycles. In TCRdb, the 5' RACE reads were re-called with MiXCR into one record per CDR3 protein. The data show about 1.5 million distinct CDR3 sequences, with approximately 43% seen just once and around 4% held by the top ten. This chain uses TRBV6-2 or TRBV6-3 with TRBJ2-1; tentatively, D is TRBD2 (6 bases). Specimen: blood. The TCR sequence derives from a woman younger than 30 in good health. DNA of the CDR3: TGTGCCAGCAGTTCGATGAATGGCGGGGCTGAGCAGTTCTTC. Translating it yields CASSSMNGGAEQFF.